This T cell receptor beta chain was found in a study of CD4 T cells in relation to SARS-CoV-2 and coronaviruses. About the study: No peptide or an HIV-1 Nef peptide pool served as negative control.

The unexposed donors gave CD4+ T cells in 2011-2018, prior to COVID-19. CD4+ T cells were isolated from the cells after less than 13 days of culture. As cell numbers allowed, unexposed-donor CD4+ T cells faced SARS-CoV-2 S/N and four cold-coronavirus spikes. V was trimmed by 8 bases and J by 1 base, leaving 9 bases between them. There are 12 residues in the CDR3. Profiling relied on immunoSEQ multiplex PCR, and the TCRdb table lists in-frame clones only, not all of them. The sample lists 15,000 to 20,000 clones, 70% to 80% occurring once. A word on this clone: Its target is not known.

This TCR came from a human donor in good health. The chain employs TRBV12-3 or TRBV12-4 and TRBJ2-7; TRBD1 might be the D (5 bases). What was sequenced was CD4+ T cells from PBMCs, cultured in vitro. The CDR3 DNA follows: TGTGCCAGCGGGGCCAGGTCCTACGAGCAGTACTTC. This encodes CASGARSYEQYF.